This T cell receptor beta chain was observed in a study of response to subunit inactivated influenza vaccine. This clonotype occurred many times. Its antigen is as yet unknown. MiXCR was run by TCRdb on the RT-PCR reads, yielding one entry per CDR3 protein. The sample carries hundreds of thousands of distinct CDR3 sequences, about 14% recorded once. Trimming at V came to 2 bases and at J to 8 bases, leaving 4 bases not matched to a gene. CDR1 and CDR2 (germline): MNHEY, SVGEGT. The CDR3 contains 15 residues. Whole-study results and caveats: It was the authors' suggestion that each seasonal influenza vaccination recruits few new T cells.

The starting material was PBMCs from blood, obtained approximately 15 days before vaccination. This chain links TRBV6-2 or TRBV6-3 with TRBJ2-1, with 12 bases lining up with TRBD2. The clonotype was recovered from a man aged 45-65 years who received an inactivated influenza vaccine. Written as DNA, the CDR3 is TGTGCCAGCAGTTACACTAGCGGGAGGTATGATGAGCAGTTCTTC. It yields the protein CASSYTSGRYDEQFF.